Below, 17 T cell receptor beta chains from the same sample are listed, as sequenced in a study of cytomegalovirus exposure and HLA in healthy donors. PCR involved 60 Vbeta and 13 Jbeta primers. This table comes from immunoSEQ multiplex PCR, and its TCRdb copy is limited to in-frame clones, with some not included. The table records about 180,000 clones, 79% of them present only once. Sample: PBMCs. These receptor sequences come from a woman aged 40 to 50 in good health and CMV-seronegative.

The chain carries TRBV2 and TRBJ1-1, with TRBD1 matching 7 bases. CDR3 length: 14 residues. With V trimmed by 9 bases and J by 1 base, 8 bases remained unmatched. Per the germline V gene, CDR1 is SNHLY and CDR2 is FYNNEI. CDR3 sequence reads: CARMMGQPNTEAFF. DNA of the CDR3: TGTGCCAGAATGATGGGACAGCCGAACACTGAAGCTTTCTTT. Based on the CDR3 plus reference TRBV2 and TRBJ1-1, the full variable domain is EPEVTQTPSHQVTQMGQEVILRCVPISNHLYFYWYRQILGQKVEFLVSFYNNEISEKSEIFDDQFSVERPDGSNFTLKIRSTKLEDSAMYFCARMMGQPNTEAFFGQGTRLTVV.

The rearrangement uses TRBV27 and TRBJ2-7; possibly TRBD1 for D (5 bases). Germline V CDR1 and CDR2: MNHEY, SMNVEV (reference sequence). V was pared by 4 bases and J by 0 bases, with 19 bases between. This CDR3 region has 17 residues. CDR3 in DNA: TGTGCCAGCAGTTACTCCCCCAACAGGCCATACTCCTACGAGCAGTACTTC. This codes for CASSYSPNRPYSYEQYF.

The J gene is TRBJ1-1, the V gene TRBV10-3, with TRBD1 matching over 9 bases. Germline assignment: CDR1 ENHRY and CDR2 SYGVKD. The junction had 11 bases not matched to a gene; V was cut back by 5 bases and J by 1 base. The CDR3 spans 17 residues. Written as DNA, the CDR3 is TGTGCCATCAGTTCCTCACTGGGGGGACAGGGGAACACTGAAGCTTTCTTT. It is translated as CAISSSLGGQGNTEAFF.

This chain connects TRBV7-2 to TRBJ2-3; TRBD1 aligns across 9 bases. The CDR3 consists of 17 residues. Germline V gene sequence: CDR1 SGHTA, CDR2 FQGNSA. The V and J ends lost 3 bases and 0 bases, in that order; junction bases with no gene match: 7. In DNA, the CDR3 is TGTGCCAGCAGCTTGAGGTCCGGGACAGGGAGCACAGATACGCAGTATTTT. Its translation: CASSLRSGTGSTDTQYF.

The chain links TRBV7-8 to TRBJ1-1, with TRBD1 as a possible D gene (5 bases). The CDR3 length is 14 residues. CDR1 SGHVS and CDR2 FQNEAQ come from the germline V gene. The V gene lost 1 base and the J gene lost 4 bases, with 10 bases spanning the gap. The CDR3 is CASSLVGGGTEAFF. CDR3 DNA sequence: TGTGCCAGCAGCTTAGTCGGGGGAGGCACTGAAGCTTTCTTT.

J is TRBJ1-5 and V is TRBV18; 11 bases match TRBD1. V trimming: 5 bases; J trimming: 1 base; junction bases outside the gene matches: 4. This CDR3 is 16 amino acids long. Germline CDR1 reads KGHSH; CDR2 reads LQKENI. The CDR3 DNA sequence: TGTGCCAGCTCATTAGGGACAGGGGGGAGCAATCAGCCCCAGCATTTT. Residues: CASSLGTGGSNQPQHF.

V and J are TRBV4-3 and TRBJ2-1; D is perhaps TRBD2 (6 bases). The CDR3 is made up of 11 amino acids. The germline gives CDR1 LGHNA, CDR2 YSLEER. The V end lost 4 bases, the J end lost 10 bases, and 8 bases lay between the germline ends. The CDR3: CASSRGGEQFF. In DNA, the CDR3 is TGCGCCAGCAGCCGGGGAGGCGAGCAGTTCTTC.

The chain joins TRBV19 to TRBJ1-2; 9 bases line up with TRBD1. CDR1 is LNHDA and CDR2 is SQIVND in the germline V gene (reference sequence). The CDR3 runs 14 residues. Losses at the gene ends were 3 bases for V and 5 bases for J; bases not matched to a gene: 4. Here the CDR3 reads CASSIRDRVYGYTF. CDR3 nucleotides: TGTGCCAGTAGTATCCGGGACAGGGTTTATGGCTACACCTTC.

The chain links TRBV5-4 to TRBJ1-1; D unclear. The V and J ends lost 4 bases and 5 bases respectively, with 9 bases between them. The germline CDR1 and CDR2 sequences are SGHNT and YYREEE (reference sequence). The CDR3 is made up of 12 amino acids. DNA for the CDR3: TGTGCCAGCAGCCCGGCGGGGACTGAAGCTTTCTTT. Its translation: CASSPAGTEAFF.

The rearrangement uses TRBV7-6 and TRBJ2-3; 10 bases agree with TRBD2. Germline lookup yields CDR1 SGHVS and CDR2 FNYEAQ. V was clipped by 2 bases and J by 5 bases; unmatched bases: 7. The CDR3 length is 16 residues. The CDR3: CASSLRSGGAGDTQYF. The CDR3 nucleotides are TGTGCCAGCAGCTTACGGAGCGGGGGGGCCGGAGATACGCAGTATTTT.

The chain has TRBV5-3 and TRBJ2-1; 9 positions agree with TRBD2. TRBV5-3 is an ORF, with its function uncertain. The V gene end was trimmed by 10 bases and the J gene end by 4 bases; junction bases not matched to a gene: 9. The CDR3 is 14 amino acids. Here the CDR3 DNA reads TGTGCCTCACCGCTAGCGGGACTATACAATGAGCAGTTCTTC. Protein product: CASPLAGLYNEQFF.

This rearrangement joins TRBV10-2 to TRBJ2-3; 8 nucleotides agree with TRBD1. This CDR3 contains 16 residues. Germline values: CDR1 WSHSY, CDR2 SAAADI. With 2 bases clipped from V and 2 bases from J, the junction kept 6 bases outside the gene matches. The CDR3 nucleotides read TGCGCCAGCAGTGAGGCAGGGGGCCGGAACACAGATACGCAGTATTTT. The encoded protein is CASSEAGGRNTDTQYF.

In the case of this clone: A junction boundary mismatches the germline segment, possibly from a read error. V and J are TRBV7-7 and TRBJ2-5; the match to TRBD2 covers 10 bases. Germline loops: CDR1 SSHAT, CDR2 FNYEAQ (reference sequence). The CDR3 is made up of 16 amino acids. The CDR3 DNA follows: TGTGCTAGCAGCCAGGAGCTAGCGGGGGCCCAAGAGACCCAGTACTTC. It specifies CASSQELAGAQETQYF. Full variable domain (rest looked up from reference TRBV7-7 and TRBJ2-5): GAGVSQSPRYKVTKRGQDVTLRCDPISSHATLYWYQQALGQGPEFLTYFNYEAQPDKSGLPSDRFSAERPEGSISTLTIQRTEQRDSAMYRCASSQELAGAQETQYFGPGTRLLVL.

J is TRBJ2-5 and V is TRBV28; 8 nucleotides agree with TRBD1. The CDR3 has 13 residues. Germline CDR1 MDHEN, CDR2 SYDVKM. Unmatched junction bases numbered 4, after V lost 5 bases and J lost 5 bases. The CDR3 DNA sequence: TGTGCCAGCAGTGTGGGACAGGCGGAGACCCAGTACTTC. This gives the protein CASSVGQAETQYF.

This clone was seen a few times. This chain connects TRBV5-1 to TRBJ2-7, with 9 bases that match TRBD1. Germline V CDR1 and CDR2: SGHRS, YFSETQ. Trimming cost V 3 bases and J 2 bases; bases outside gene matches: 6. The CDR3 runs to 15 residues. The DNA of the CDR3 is TGCGCCAGCAGCTCAGGGGACAGGGAGACCTACGAGCAGTACTTC. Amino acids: CASSSGDRETYEQYF.

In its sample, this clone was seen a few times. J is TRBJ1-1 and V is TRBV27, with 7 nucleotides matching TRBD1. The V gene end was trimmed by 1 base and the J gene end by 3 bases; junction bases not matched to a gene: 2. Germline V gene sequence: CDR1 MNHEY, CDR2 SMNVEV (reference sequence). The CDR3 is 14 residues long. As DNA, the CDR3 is TGTGCCAGCAGTTTATACAGGGGAGACACTGAAGCTTTCTTT. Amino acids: CASSLYRGDTEAFF.

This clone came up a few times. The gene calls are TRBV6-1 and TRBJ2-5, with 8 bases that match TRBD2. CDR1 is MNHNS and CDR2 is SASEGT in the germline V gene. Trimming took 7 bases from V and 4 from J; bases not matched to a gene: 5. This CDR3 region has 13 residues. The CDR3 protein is CASTAGGVETQYF. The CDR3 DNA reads TGTGCCAGCACGGCGGGGGGAGTAGAGACCCAGTACTTC.